Listed below are T cell receptor beta chains from one sample, sequenced in a study of vaccination and CD4 T cells after COVID-19. TCRdb redid the calling of the PCR reads with MiXCR, one entry per CDR3 protein. The sample contains about 3,400 distinct CDR3 sequences, roughly two fifths of which appear only once. For these receptors, no antigen is known. Sequencing was performed on CD4+ T cells from blood, cultured in vitro. The receptors stem from a human donor who had recovered from COVID-19. Both conserved end residues are trimmed from each CDR3. The order of the fields is clone size, J gene, V gene, CDR3 protein. Clone sizes are given selectively: once, few, many, or a class where the clone is expanded.

>NA|TRBJ2-3|TRBV6-5
ASSYLARGSGRDTQY
>NA|TRBJ1-6|TRBV5-1
ASSLGQTNSPLH
>few|TRBJ1-2|TRBV6-1
ASRSSRGRGYGYT
>few|TRBJ1-1|TRBV6-1
ASSPMGVGRMNTEAF
>NA|TRBJ2-1|TRBV15
ATSQRVRNEQF
>NA|TRBJ1-2|TRBV20-1
SASRQGNGYT
>few|TRBJ1-5|TRBV29-1
SVGPRANQPQH
>few|TRBJ1-3|TRBV15
ATSTRRSSGNTIY
>NA|TRBJ1-1|TRBV2
ASTREGWGTEAF
>NA|TRBJ1-4|TRBV27
ASSPLLGPLNEKLF
>few|TRBJ1-5|TRBV5-1
ASSLGVNNQPQH
>NA|TRBJ2-1|TRBV30
AGRMGLAGLNEQF
>NA|TRBJ2-6|TRBV7-9
ASGPHGVSGANVLT
>NA|TRBJ1-2|TRBV24-1
ATSDLDGAGYT
>NA|TRBJ1-2|TRBV4-2
ASSLTLGGVYDYT
>once|TRBJ2-5|TRBV4-3
ASSRHYGNQETQY
>few|TRBJ1-2|TRBV7-9
ASSFPVLLTGDYGYT
>NA|TRBJ2-7|TRBV5-1
ASSSGGSSYEQY
>NA|TRBJ2-7|TRBV11-3
ASSFLLAGSYEQY
>NA|TRBJ2-2|TRBV19
ASSFVRTGMSNTGELF
>NA|TRBJ1-2|TRBV30
AWIGLTGGYT
>few|TRBJ2-7|TRBV12-3/TRBV12-4
ASSFRPGIPNRY
>NA|TRBJ1-1|TRBV2
ASHLDLVNTEAF
>NA|TRBJ2-3|TRBV7-2
ASSPPGAGRFPDTQY
>NA|TRBJ2-2|TRBV19
ASSIGARGLNTGELF
>NA|TRBJ2-3|TRBV6-2/TRBV6-3
ASSPGQVWDTQY
>NA|TRBJ1-5|TRBV7-9
ASSLTGLYQPQH
>few|TRBJ2-1|TRBV6-2/TRBV6-3
ASSLRFTLAGSPRSEQF
>NA|TRBJ1-6|TRBV30
AWRNLEDSPLH
>few|TRBJ2-5|TRBV4-2
ASSGGDRGDRETQY
>NA|TRBJ2-3|TRBV7-2
ASSYQTGFSDTQY
>NA|TRBJ1-1|TRBV15
ATSSDSNTEAF
>NA|TRBJ2-5|TRBV7-2
ASSKGTNQETQY
>NA|TRBJ2-3|TRBV5-1
ASSLLTSGATDTQY
>NA|TRBJ1-3|TRBV7-9
ASSSRTGGDTIY
>NA|TRBJ2-3|TRBV11-3
ASSSGHSTDTQY
>few|TRBJ2-1|TRBV2
ASSVSRYSYNEQF
>NA|TRBJ2-4|TRBV7-7
ASSTRIQNIQY
>few|TRBJ2-1|TRBV6-2/TRBV6-3
ASSLTSFYNEQF
>few|TRBJ2-7|TRBV21-1
ASSTGEFLGEQY
>NA|TRBJ1-2|TRBV7-2
ASSLEGTAKVNGYT
>NA|TRBJ1-5|TRBV12-3/TRBV12-4
ASRPDSNQPQH
>medium-sized|TRBJ1-1|TRBV5-1
ASSGGRGLDTEAF
>few|TRBJ2-7|TRBV18
ASSPNYEQY
>NA|TRBJ2-3|TRBV7-2
ASSRLAGGPDTQY
>NA|TRBJ1-3|TRBV10-2
ASSRGRDGNTIY
>few|TRBJ2-2|TRBV6-1
ASREGANTGELF
>few|TRBJ2-3|TRBV6-1
ASITTHGGDTQY
>NA|TRBJ2-1|TRBV20-1
SARRGPSNNEQF